One sample yielded the 22 T cell receptor beta chains listed below, sequenced in a study of blood T cell repertoires in COVID-19. Data came from immunoSEQ multiplex PCR; TCRdb stores just in-frame clones and leaves some out. This repertoire shows roughly 280,000 clones, under 90% found once; its top ten account for approximately 2.2%. Material for sequencing was peripheral blood. These receptors came from a man aged 50 to 59 with acute or convalescent COVID-19.

This chain joins TRBV6-5 and TRBJ1-3; D possibly corresponds to TRBD1 (5 bases). The germline V gene has CDR1 MNHEY and CDR2 SVGAGI. This CDR3 region has 14 residues. Deletions cut 6 bases from V and 7 bases from J, with 16 bases between. CDR3: CASRPHGAANTIYF. Here the CDR3 DNA reads TGTGCCAGCAGGCCACATGGGGCGGCGAACACCATATATTTT.

This sequence joins TRBV3-1 (or the pseudogene TRBV3-2) and TRBJ2-7, with D maybe TRBD2 (6 bases). The CDR3 has 15 amino acids. V was cut by 1 base and J by 4 bases, with 14 bases left in between. CDR1 is LGHDT, CDR2 YNNKEL, per germline (reference sequence). CDR3 residues: CASSQGPLGGYEQYF. The CDR3 bases are TGTGCCAGCAGCCAAGGGCCCCTGGGGGGTTACGAGCAGTACTTC.

In this sample, this clone turned up once. The chain has TRBV5-1 and TRBJ2-2; tentative D call: TRBD1 (6 bases). This CDR3 is 15 amino acids long. Deletions cut 4 bases from V and 0 bases from J, with 10 bases between. Germline CDR1 and CDR2: SGHRS and YFSETQ. CDR3: CASSLDRTNTGELFF. CDR3 sequence (DNA): TGCGCCAGCAGCCTCGACAGGACGAACACCGGGGAGCTGTTTTTT.

Concerning this clone itself: Sequence at one end of the junction differs from germline and may be a read error. The chain carries TRBV12-3 or TRBV12-4 and TRBJ2-7; TRBD2 is a possible D gene (6 bases). This CDR3 has 12 amino acids. CDR3 sequence reads: CASSLGWDWLHF. The CDR3 nucleotides are TGTGCCAGCAGTTTGGGGTGGGACTGGCTACACTTC.

This clone was seen only once. This chain links TRBV2 with TRBJ2-2; 9 bases align to TRBD1. The ends lost 8 bases at V and 0 bases at J; junction bases unmatched: 4. CDR3 length: 15 amino acids. The V gene's germline CDR1 is SNHLY and CDR2 FYNNEI. CDR3 DNA: TGTGCCAGCGTGCGACAGGGGGCGAACACCGGGGAGCTGTTTTTT. The encoded protein is CASVRQGANTGELFF.

This chain joins TRBV7-3 and TRBJ1-2; 7 bases agree with TRBD1. Germline V gives CDR1 SGHTA, CDR2 FQGTGA. There are 14 residues in the CDR3. V dropped 5 bases and J dropped 1; count of bases not matched to a gene: 4. The CDR3 loop is CASSPQGVNYGYTF. The CDR3 coding sequence is TGTGCCAGCAGCCCCCAGGGGGTTAACTATGGCTACACCTTC.

The chain employs TRBV12-3 or TRBV12-4 and TRBJ2-3, with a weak D call TRBD1 (5 bases). The V end was cut by 3 bases, the J end by 3 bases, with 7 bases between. CDR3 length: 13 residues. The CDR3 loop is CASSFQGTDTQYF. The CDR3 bases are TGTGCCAGCAGTTTTCAGGGAACAGATACGCAGTATTTT.

This sequence joins TRBV4-1 and TRBJ1-2; 7 nucleotides line up with TRBD1. Germline trimming cut 5 bases from V and 3 bases from J; bases unmatched to any gene: 15. Looked up from germline, CDR1 is MGHRA and CDR2 is YSYEKL. The CDR3 is 17 residues long. The DNA of the CDR3 is TGCGCCAGCAGCTCTACCCCGACAGGGCCGCCTGACTATGGCTACACCTTC. It translates to CASSSTPTGPPDYGYTF.

V usage is TRBV29-1 and J usage is TRBJ2-7, with TRBD2 as a possible D gene (5 bases). The CDR3 spans 13 residues. V was clipped by 7 bases and J by 6 bases, with 19 bases between them. The germline CDR1 and CDR2 sequences are SQVTM and ANQGSEA. CDR3 protein: CSGSDRAGLEQYF. The DNA of the CDR3 is TGCAGCGGCAGTGATAGGGCGGGCCTCGAGCAGTACTTC.

In its sample, this clone was seen once. This chain connects TRBV29-1 to TRBJ1-5; TRBD1 matches 11 bases. The J segment lost 5 bases and the V segment lost 7 bases, leaving 7 bases of the junction unmatched. This CDR3 has 14 amino acids. Germline CDR1 reads SQVTM; CDR2 reads ANQGSEA. CDR3 in amino acids: CSARTGGIDQPQHF. The CDR3 DNA sequence: TGCAGCGCCAGGACAGGGGGCATTGATCAGCCCCAGCATTTT.

This chain joins TRBV5-6 and TRBJ1-3, with no clear D. The germline CDR1 and CDR2 sequences are SGHDT and YYEEEE. Trimming took 0 bases from V and 0 from J, leaving 10 bases between them. The CDR3 has 16 residues. The CDR3 protein is CASSLAQALSGNTIYF. DNA for the CDR3: TGTGCCAGCAGCTTGGCCCAGGCCCTCTCTGGAAACACCATATATTTT.

The chain has TRBV5-1 and TRBJ1-1; no clear D gene. The germline V gene encodes CDR1 SGHRS and CDR2 YFSETQ. V lost 4 bases to trimming and J lost 1 base, with 17 bases between them. This CDR3 is built from 16 residues. The CDR3 reads CASSQNLIGGNTEAFF. CDR3 sequence (DNA): TGCGCCAGCAGCCAAAACCTAATAGGAGGGAACACTGAAGCTTTCTTT.

The chain combines TRBV2 with TRBJ1-1; tentatively, D is TRBD1 (5 bases). Deletions cut 7 bases from V and 0 bases from J, with 9 bases between. CDR1 and CDR2 from the germline V gene are SNHLY and FYNNEI. The CDR3 has 13 amino acids. CDR3 in amino acids: CASIGELNTEAFF. For the CDR3, the DNA is TGTGCCAGCATAGGGGAATTGAACACTGAAGCTTTCTTT.

The genes are TRBV4-1 and TRBJ2-7; possibly TRBD2 for D (5 bases). The CDR3 consists of 14 residues. Per germline, CDR1 MGHRA and CDR2 YSYEKL. Trimming cost V 4 bases and J 1 base, with 11 bases left between them. The CDR3 protein is CASSLRDTSYEQYF. CDR3 nucleotides: TGCGCCAGCAGCCTCCGGGATACTTCCTACGAGCAGTACTTC.

This clone was picked up one time. V usage is TRBV12-3 or TRBV12-4 and J usage is TRBJ1-5; D not certain. CDR3 size: 12 residues. V lost 3 bases and J 9 bases, leaving 9 bases between the germline ends. CDR3 nucleotide sequence: TGTGCCAGCAGTTTTGGGAGTGGGCCCCAGCATTTT. Translating gives CASSFGSGPQHF.

V is TRBV2 and J is TRBJ2-7; 7 bases match TRBD1. The V segment lost 8 bases and the J segment 0 bases; nucleotides outside the gene matches: 13. CDR3 length: 16 amino acids. The germline V gene encodes CDR1 SNHLY and CDR2 FYNNEI. Here the CDR3 reads CASRRWSGQSSYEQYF. For the CDR3, the DNA is TGTGCCAGCCGCCGCTGGTCGGGACAGAGCTCCTACGAGCAGTACTTC. The full variable domain, completed using reference TRBV2 and TRBJ2-7, is EPEVTQTPSHQVTQMGQEVILRCVPISNHLYFYWYRQILGQKVEFLVSFYNNEISEKSEIFDDQFSVERPDGSNFTLKIRSTKLEDSAMYFCASRRWSGQSSYEQYFGPGTRLTVT.

V gene TRBV5-4 combines with J gene TRBJ2-1, with 8 positions matching TRBD2. Trimming cost V 4 bases and J 7 bases; bases outside gene matches: 13. The CDR3 has 16 amino acids. Germline V gene data show CDR1 as SGHNT and CDR2 as YYREEE (reference sequence). The CDR3: CASSTAGLADPNEQFF. The CDR3 nucleotides are TGTGCCAGCAGCACCGCCGGACTAGCTGACCCTAATGAGCAGTTCTTC.

The chain links TRBV12-3 or TRBV12-4 to TRBJ2-7; weak D call: TRBD1 (5 bases). This CDR3 is 12 amino acids long. Trimming removed 6 bases at V and 6 bases at J, with 12 bases between. The CDR3 spells CASSPGWVEQYF. The CDR3 nucleotides read TGTGCCAGCAGCCCAGGGTGGGTCGAGCAGTACTTC.

In nucleotides, the CDR3 is TGTGCCAGCAGCTTACCCCTGCCGGGGATGGCCGTAAAGACCCAGTACTTC. Amino acids: CASSLPLPGMAVKTQYF. The genes are TRBV11-2 and TRBJ2-5; tentative D call: TRBD2 (5 bases). V lost 2 bases and J lost 6, with 22 bases in between. CDR3 length equals 17 residues. Germline-derived CDR1 and CDR2 are SGHAT and FQNNGV.

The chain recombines TRBV13 with TRBJ1-3; the match to TRBD1 covers 12 bases. V gave up 4 bases and J gave up 2 bases; unmatched junction bases: 9. The length of the CDR3 is 18 residues. Germline assignment: CDR1 PRHDT and CDR2 FYEKMQ (reference sequence). CDR3 sequence reads: CASSYPSGDRGPGNTIYF. The CDR3 DNA follows: TGTGCCAGCAGCTATCCCTCAGGGGACAGGGGGCCTGGAAACACCATATATTTT.

This chain links TRBV30 with TRBJ2-2; D unclear. V was trimmed by 2 bases and J by 4 bases, leaving 8 bases between them. CDR1 is GTSNPN and CDR2 is SVGIG in the germline V gene (reference sequence). The CDR3 is 13 residues long. The CDR3 region has the DNA TGTGCCTGGAGTCCAGGTAGCACCGGGGAGCTGTTTTTT. Its translation: CAWSPGSTGELFF.

The chain uses TRBV9 and TRBJ2-5; 10 nucleotides match TRBD2. J was trimmed by 4 bases and V by 4 bases; bases with no gene match: 7. CDR1 is SGDLS, CDR2 YYNGEE, per germline. CDR3 size: 15 residues. The CDR3 spells CASSPISGGVETQYF. The CDR3 DNA sequence: TGTGCCAGCAGCCCAATCAGCGGGGGGGTAGAGACCCAGTACTTC. Variable domain in full (rest from reference TRBV9 and TRBJ2-5): DSGVTQTPKHLITATGQRVTLRCSPRSGDLSVYWYQQSLDQGLQFLIQYYNGEERAKGNILERFSAQQFPDLHSELNLSSLELGDSALYFCASSPISGGVETQYFGPGTRLLVL.